The subject of this entry is one T cell receptor (beta chain). Its antigen remains unknown. Using immunoSEQ multiplex PCR, the repertoire was profiled, and TCRdb retains in-frame clones only, with some absent. The sample has 14,000 or so clones, 78% seen once. This entry comes from a study of T cell repertoires in ileal Crohn's disease. Findings and limits, study-wide: Mucosal expansions were suggested to be mainly CD8 T cells. Clonality above 26.8% at surgery always came with endoscopic recurrence.

Unmatched junction bases numbered 6, after V lost 3 bases and J lost 5 bases. The CDR3 contains 16 residues. CDR1 and CDR2 (germline): MGHRA, YSYEKL. The chain uses TRBV4-1 and TRBJ2-3; 12 bases map to TRBD1. The source material was ileal tissue. This TCR was sampled from an adult with Crohn's disease. The CDR3 DNA reads TGCGCCAGCAGCCAGGGGGGGACAGGGGGCATAGATACGCAGTATTTT. As protein: CASSQGGTGGIDTQYF.